Below, 21 T cell receptor beta chains from the same sample are listed, as sequenced in a study of CD8 T cells in Susac syndrome. The authors reverse transcribed about 0.45 to 1 ug RNA with random hexamers. TCRdb re-analysed the immunoSEQ multiplex PCR reads in MiXCR, keeping a single row per CDR3 protein. Of about 120,000 distinct CDR3 sequences listed, roughly 92% are singletons. Material for sequencing was CD8+ T cells from PBMCs. The receptors were gathered from a human donor in good health.

V and J are TRBV6-6 and TRBJ2-7; D is ambiguous. V dropped 10 bases and J dropped 2 bases, with 18 bases sitting between them. CDR1 MNHNY and CDR2 SVGAGI come from the germline V gene (reference sequence). This CDR3 contains 14 residues. The CDR3 here is CATVSQVVTYEQYF. CDR3 DNA sequence: TGTGCCACTGTATCCCAGGTCGTAACCTACGAGCAGTACTTC.

V gene TRBV12-3 or TRBV12-4 combines with J gene TRBJ2-1; 15 positions agree with TRBD2. Trimming removed 7 bases from V and 6 bases from J; junction bases left unmatched: 1. The CDR3 is made up of 14 amino acids. CDR3 sequence: CASMGLAGGNEQFF. Here the CDR3 DNA reads TGTGCCAGCATGGGACTAGCGGGAGGCAATGAGCAGTTCTTC.

The table lists this clonotype with a few counts. The gene calls are TRBV20-1 and TRBJ1-2; 8 bases match TRBD1. With 3 bases clipped from V and 7 bases from J, the junction kept 7 bases outside the gene matches. The CDR3 sequence is 13 residues long. From germline, CDR1 is DFQATT and CDR2 SNEGSKA (reference sequence). This CDR3 is CSASLSGGLGYTF. Here the CDR3 DNA reads TGCAGTGCTAGCCTTTCAGGGGGCCTTGGCTACACCTTC.

This chain links TRBV9 with TRBJ2-7; D is unresolved. Germline assignment: CDR1 SGDLS and CDR2 YYNGEE. CDR3 length equals 14 residues. Trimming took off 0 bases at V and 2 bases at J, with 9 bases between the two ends. The CDR3 region has the DNA TGTGCCAGCAGCGTAGGATCCTCTACCTACGAGCAGTACTTC. It specifies CASSVGSSTYEQYF.

The chain recombines TRBV27 with TRBJ2-1; TRBD1 or TRBD2 may be the D gene (5 bases each). The CDR3 has 14 amino acids. The V end was cut by 3 bases, the J end by 7 bases, with 13 bases between. CDR1 and CDR2 from the germline V gene are MNHEY and SMNVEV (reference sequence). The DNA for the CDR3 is TGTGCCAGCAGTTTCCGGGGCCCAATGAATGAGCAGTTCTTC. Protein: CASSFRGPMNEQFF.

The V gene is TRBV7-2, the J gene TRBJ1-2; tentatively, D is TRBD1 (5 bases). V was trimmed by 0 bases and J by 4 bases, leaving 12 bases between them. Germline assignment: CDR1 SGHTA and CDR2 FQGNSA. CDR3 size: 15 residues. The CDR3 sequence: CASSLAQGAAYGYTF. The DNA of the CDR3 is TGTGCCAGCAGCTTAGCCCAAGGGGCGGCCTATGGCTACACCTTC.

J is TRBJ1-3 and V is TRBV13, with D maybe TRBD1 (6 bases). Trimming left V 6 bases short and J 2 bases short, with 20 bases between. Per the germline V gene, CDR1 is PRHDT and CDR2 is FYEKMQ (reference sequence). There are 17 residues in the CDR3. The CDR3, as DNA: TGTGCCAGCAGTAAAAGAGGGGGGATGGCGGCTGGAAACACCATATATTTT. It is translated as CASSKRGGMAAGNTIYF.

The chain uses TRBV28 and TRBJ2-7; D gene ambiguous. The length of the CDR3 is 15 residues. Between the trimmed V and J ends, which lost 1 base and 0 bases, there was a span of 10 bases. Germline CDR1 is MDHEN and CDR2 is SYDVKM. CDR3 region: CASSLLVALSYEQYF. DNA for the CDR3: TGTGCCAGCAGTTTATTAGTAGCCCTCTCCTACGAGCAGTACTTC.

The chain has TRBV4-3 and TRBJ2-3; no clear D. The germline V gene encodes CDR1 LGHNA and CDR2 YSLEER. CDR3 length: 16 amino acids. The germline V and J ends were trimmed by 0 bases and 6 bases, with 16 bases remaining between them. CDR3 amino acids: CASSQDGGLAADTQYF. The CDR3 DNA follows: TGCGCCAGCAGCCAAGATGGTGGGTTGGCAGCCGATACGCAGTATTTT.

The V call is TRBV6-2 or TRBV6-3, the J call TRBJ2-1; no reliable D call. V was cut by 6 bases and J by 6 bases, with 9 bases left in between. CDR1 MNHEY and CDR2 SVGEGT come from the germline V gene. This CDR3 contains 12 residues. The CDR3 nucleotides are TGTGCCAGCAGCCTGAAACTCAATGAGCAGTTCTTC. This translates into CASSLKLNEQFF.

In regard to this clonotype: Compared with germline, one end of the junction differs, possibly owing to a read error. The V gene is TRBV11-2, the J gene TRBJ1-1; perhaps TRBD1 as D (5 bases). CDR1 is SGHAT and CDR2 is FQNNGV in the germline V gene. CDR3 length: 13 residues. This chain's CDR3 is CVSDHVGGTEAFF. In DNA, the CDR3 is TGTGTCAGCGACCACGTCGGGGGGACTGAAGCTTTCTTT.

The chain carries TRBV4-2 and TRBJ2-7; D tentatively fits TRBD1 or TRBD2 (6 bases each). V was cut by 0 bases and J by 2 bases, with 11 bases left in between. CDR3 length: 15 residues. Germline V gives CDR1 LGHNA, CDR2 YNFKEQ. As DNA, the CDR3 is TGTGCCAGCAGCCAAGATTGGGGGGCTGCCTACGAGCAGTACTTC. Translated, it gives CASSQDWGAAYEQYF.

The chain recombines TRBV6-2 or TRBV6-3 with TRBJ1-2; D not resolved. CDR3 length: 18 amino acids. V lost 6 bases and J 2 bases, leaving 25 bases between the germline ends. Germline V gives CDR1 MNHEY, CDR2 SVGEGT. CDR3 in DNA: TGTGCCAGCAGGCGTGCTTCTCCGGGAATCGAATTGAACTATGGCTACACCTTC. Translating gives CASRRASPGIELNYGYTF.

For the CDR3, the DNA is TGCGCCAGCAGTCAATATGGACAGGGGGAGACCCTCTGGCCCCAGCATTTT. This codes for CASSQYGQGETLWPQHF. This chain links TRBV23-1 with TRBJ1-5; TRBD1 agrees at 10 bases. TRBV23-1 has ORF status, its function being uncertain. Trimming removed 1 base from V and 9 bases from J; junction bases left unmatched: 12. The CDR3 runs to 17 residues.

The chain couples TRBV6-5 to TRBJ2-1; D not resolved. Germline loops: CDR1 MNHEY, CDR2 SVGAGI. Trimming removed 0 bases at V and 0 bases at J, with 15 bases between. The CDR3 consists of 18 residues. Here the CDR3 DNA reads TGTGCCAGCAGTTACTCACGGTTGCGCCCGAGCTCCTACAATGAGCAGTTCTTC. It is translated as CASSYSRLRPSSYNEQFF.

CDR3 residues: CASSLYSGGHQPQHF. CDR3 DNA sequence: TGTGCCAGCAGTTTATACTCAGGGGGTCACCAGCCCCAGCATTTT. The genes are TRBV27 and TRBJ1-5; TRBD1 matches 7 bases. CDR1 is MNHEY and CDR2 is SMNVEV in the germline V gene (reference sequence). This CDR3 contains 15 residues. Unmatched junction bases numbered 7, after V lost 1 base and J lost 7 bases.

The chain uses TRBV25-1 and TRBJ2-2; 12 positions agree with TRBD1. The CDR3 consists of 17 residues. The germline V gene encodes CDR1 MGHDK and CDR2 SYGVNS. J lost 7 bases, V lost 4 bases, and 10 bases had no gene match. CDR3 sequence: CASSGTHGTGGFGELFF. The CDR3, as DNA: TGTGCCAGCAGTGGCACCCACGGGACAGGGGGCTTCGGGGAGCTGTTTTTT. The full variable domain, in which reference TRBV25-1 and TRBJ2-2 provide the parts outside the CDR3, is EADIYQTPRYLVIGTGKKITLECSQTMGHDKMYWYQQDPGMELHLIHYSYGVNSTEKGDLSSESTVSRIRTEHFPLTLESARPSHTSQYLCASSGTHGTGGFGELFFGEGSRLTVL.

J is TRBJ2-1 and V is TRBV6-5, with D possibly TRBD1 on 6 matching bases. Germline loops: CDR1 MNHEY, CDR2 SVGAGI. This CDR3 has 16 residues. Trimming cost V 2 bases and J 0 bases, with 11 bases left between them. CDR3 sequence (DNA): TGTGCCAGCAGTTACATGGGGGCTCGCTCCTACAATGAGCAGTTCTTC. This sequence encodes CASSYMGARSYNEQFF.

This clonotype showed up just once. The chain combines TRBV2 with TRBJ2-2; the match to TRBD2 covers 13 bases. CDR3 size: 16 residues. Germline assignment: CDR1 SNHLY and CDR2 FYNNEI. Trimming cost V 8 bases and J 7 bases; bases outside gene matches: 10. In nucleotides, the CDR3 is TGTGCCAGCGGAGGAGGGACTAGCGGGATTCACGGGGAGCTGTTTTTT. This sequence encodes CASGGGTSGIHGELFF.

V usage is TRBV27 and J usage is TRBJ1-5, with TRBD1 matching over 7 bases. Germline V lookup: CDR1 MNHEY, CDR2 SMNVEV (reference sequence). The junction had 9 bases not matched to a gene; V was cut back by 6 bases and J by 1 base. This CDR3 has 16 amino acids. DNA of the CDR3: TGTGCCAGCAGATCCGCAGGGGGTGGGAGCAATCAGCCCCAGCATTTT. Its translation: CASRSAGGGSNQPQHF.

The rearrangement uses TRBV13 and TRBJ2-5, with 15 bases fitting TRBD2. CDR3 size: 18 residues. The germline CDR1 and CDR2 sequences are PRHDT and FYEKMQ (reference sequence). Trimming removed 0 bases from V and 2 bases from J; junction bases left unmatched: 4. The CDR3 spells CASSLGPGLAGGQETQYF. The DNA for the CDR3 is TGTGCCAGCAGCTTAGGCCCGGGACTAGCGGGGGGACAAGAGACCCAGTACTTC.